The rows below give T cell receptor beta chains drawn from one sample of a study of blood T cell repertoires in COVID-19. The repertoire was sequenced with immunoSEQ multiplex PCR; TCRdb's copy has only in-frame clones and lacks some. The profile shows approximately 150,000 clones, 87% of them singletons. Source material: peripheral blood. The source is a human donor in a cohort sampled during active COVID-19. Each CDR3 is given with its conserved first and last residue. D genes are given only for firm matches. The size field is filled for only some rows; it gives once, few, many or a size class.

.,TRBV6-6,TRBD2,TRBJ2-1,TGTGCCAGCAGGTTCCGGGACTACTACAATGAGCAGTTCTTC,CASRFRDYYNEQFF
.,TRBV7-2,.,TRBJ1-5,TGTGCCAGCAGCATACAGGGCTCCAGCAATCAGCCCCAGCATTTT,CASSIQGSSNQPQHF
many,TRBV2,TRBD1,TRBJ1-4,TGTGCCAGCAGTTTTCAGACAGGGGCGGCCCCAACTAATGAAAAACTGTTTTTT,CASSFQTGAAPTNEKLFF
.,TRBV30,.,TRBJ2-2,TGTGCCTGGACTAGCAACACCGGGGAGCTGTTTTTT,CAWTSNTGELFF
once,TRBV11-3,.,TRBJ2-7,TGTGCCAGCACCGGGGCCTACGAGCAGTACTTC,CASTGAYEQYF
few,TRBV7-9,.,TRBJ1-1,TGTGCCAGCAGCCTACAGGCGGACACTGAAGCTTTCTTT,CASSLQADTEAFF
.,TRBV18,TRBD1,TRBJ2-7,TGTGCCAGCTCACCAGGCGTGGCAGGACAGGGGGATTCCTACGAGCAGTACTTC,CASSPGVAGQGDSYEQYF
.,TRBV28,.,TRBJ1-3,TGTGCCAGCAGTTTCAGGGCTGGAAACACCATATATTTT,CASSFRAGNTIYF
.,TRBV27,.,TRBJ1-1,TGTGCCAGCAGTTTGGGGCCGGGGGTGGCATCTGAAGCTTTCTTT,CASSLGPGVASEAFF
.,TRBV28,.,TRBJ1-5,TGTGCCAGCAGTGAGTCTGATCAGCCCCAGCATTTT,CASSESDQPQHF
.,TRBV3-1/TRBV3-2,.,TRBJ1-6,TGTGCCAGCAGCCAAGATAGAGGGTGGAGGGCTAATTCACCCCTCCACTTT,CASSQDRGWRANSPLHF
.,TRBV11-3,.,TRBJ1-1,TGTGCCAGCAGCTTTAGCGGAGACCACACTGAAGCTTTCTTT,CASSFSGDHTEAFF
.,TRBV7-8,TRBD1,TRBJ2-1,TGTGCCAGCAGCTTACTTCGGACAGGTTATTACAATGAGCAGTTCTTC,CASSLLRTGYYNEQFF
.,TRBV7-9,.,TRBJ2-7,TGTGCCAGCAGCTTAGCCGGGATGGGCTACGAGCAGTACTTC,CASSLAGMGYEQYF
.,TRBV28,.,TRBJ1-5,TGTGCCAGCAGCAACAGGCCCAGTAGGGCAGGAGCCAATCAGCCCCAGCATTTT,CASSNRPSRAGANQPQHF
.,TRBV9,.,TRBJ1-1,TGTGCCAGCAGCGTAGCGTCCTTGAACACTGAAGCTTTCTTT,CASSVASLNTEAFF
.,TRBV12-3/TRBV12-4,.,TRBJ1-3,TGTGCCAACCGGGGGGGGATACGAAACACCATATATTTT,CANRGGIRNTIYF
.,TRBV15,.,TRBJ2-1,TGTGCCACCAGGAAGGAGAGCTCCTACAATGAGCAGTTCTTC,CATRKESSYNEQFF
.,TRBV28,TRBD1,TRBJ1-1,TGTGCCAGCAGTTTGCCCCGGGACAGGGGTGAAGCTTTCTTT,CASSLPRDRGEAFF
.,TRBV9,TRBD2,TRBJ2-3,TGTGCCAGCACCGCCTATTCGGGGGGGCCCCCGGATACGCAGTATTTT,CASTAYSGGPPDTQYF
.,TRBV6-2/TRBV6-3,.,TRBJ2-1,TGTGCCAGCAGTAAAGGGCGGGGGCGACAGAGTGAGCAGTTCTTC,CASSKGRGRQSEQFF
.,TRBV6-5,.,TRBJ2-7,TGTGCCAGCAGTTACTACCCGGACAGCATAGTCTACGAGCAGTACTTC,CASSYYPDSIVYEQYF
.,TRBV5-5,TRBD2,TRBJ2-1,TGTGCCAGCAGCGAACTAGCGGGGCCCTACAATGAGCAGTTCTTC,CASSELAGPYNEQFF
.,TRBV27,TRBD2,TRBJ2-7,TGTGCCAGCAGTTTGGTCGCTAGCGGGGACTACGAGCAGTACTTC,CASSLVASGDYEQYF
.,TRBV6-2/TRBV6-3,.,TRBJ2-7,TGTGCCAGCAGTTACTCAGGAGGCTCCGAGCAGTACTTC,CASSYSGGSEQYF
.,TRBV5-3,.,TRBJ2-7,TGTGCCAGAAGACCCCCCCGGTACGGGAAATCCTACGAGCAGTACTTC,CARRPPRYGKSYEQYF
.,TRBV5-4,TRBD2,TRBJ2-7,TGTGCCAGCAGCAGCGGACTAGCGGGACTCCGCAACGAGCAGTACTTC,CASSSGLAGLRNEQYF
.,TRBV7-9,.,TRBJ2-7,TGTGCCAGCAGCTTAGCGGGCAGGGTCACCTACGAGCAGTACTTC,CASSLAGRVTYEQYF
.,TRBV6-1,TRBD1,TRBJ1-1,TGTGCCAGCAGTGAACCCGCCGGGACAGGGAGCACTGAAGCTTTCTTT,CASSEPAGTGSTEAFF
.,TRBV15,TRBD2,TRBJ2-7,TGTGCCACCAGCAGAGCGGGACCGGGACTAGCAGACGAGCAGTACTTC,CATSRAGPGLADEQYF
.,TRBV24-1,.,TRBJ1-5,TGTGCCACCAGTGATTTGTCAGGGAATCAGCCCCAGCATTTT,CATSDLSGNQPQHF
.,TRBV5-6,TRBD1,TRBJ1-5,TGTGCCAGCAGCGCGGACAGGGCACCGTATCAGCCCCAGCATTTT,CASSADRAPYQPQHF
.,TRBV18,TRBD1,TRBJ2-2,TGTGCCAGCTCACCAGACAGCCCGACAGGGATGGGTACCGGGGAGCTGTTTTTT,CASSPDSPTGMGTGELFF
.,TRBV5-1,.,TRBJ1-2,TGCGCCAGCAGCTTGGAGGGGGAAAACTATGGCTACACCTTC,CASSLEGENYGYTF
.,TRBV7-9,.,TRBJ1-4,TGTGCCAGCAGCTCCAGGGCTGGAGAAAAACTGTTTTTT,CASSSRAGEKLFF
.,TRBV29-1,.,TRBJ2-3,TGCAGCGCCGAAGGGCCCGTCAGGGGGGCAGATACGCAGTATTTT,CSAEGPVRGADTQYF
.,TRBV19,TRBD1,TRBJ1-4,TGTGCCATCTCGACAGGGACTAATGAAAAACTGTTTTTT,CAISTGTNEKLFF
.,TRBV7-2,TRBD1,TRBJ2-6,TGTGCCAGCAGCCCACTGGCGACAGGGACTGGGGCCAACGTCCTGACTTTC,CASSPLATGTGANVLTF
.,TRBV10-1,TRBD1,TRBJ1-2,TGCGCCAGCAGTGAATCAGGGGGCGAGGGCTACACCTTC,CASSESGGEGYTF
.,TRBV6-2/TRBV6-3,TRBD2,TRBJ2-1,TGTGCCAGCAGTTTCCTAGCGGGGGGGACAAATGAGCAGTTCTTC,CASSFLAGGTNEQFF
.,TRBV3-1/TRBV3-2,.,TRBJ2-3,TGTGCCAGCAGCCAAGACTGGGGAGCAGATACGCAGTATTTT,CASSQDWGADTQYF
once,TRBV7-8,TRBD1,TRBJ2-7,TGTGCCAGCAGCTCCCGACAGGGGAATCCCCTGGAGCAGTACTTC,CASSSRQGNPLEQYF
.,TRBV21-1,.,TRBJ1-5,TGTGCCAGCAGCAAGGACAGGGGCAATCAGCCCCAGCATTTT,CASSKDRGNQPQHF
once,TRBV10-3,TRBD2,TRBJ2-7,TGTGCCGTCGGGACTAGCCCAGCCCTTGAGCAGTACTTC,CAVGTSPALEQYF
.,TRBV3-1/TRBV3-2,TRBD1,TRBJ1-2,TGTGCCAGCAGCCTGAGGGGACAGTTCCTCTATGGCTACACCTTC,CASSLRGQFLYGYTF
.,TRBV19,.,TRBJ1-4,TGTGCCAGTAGGAACAGGGAAGAAAAACTGTTTTTT,CASRNREEKLFF
.,TRBV9,TRBD1,TRBJ2-5,TGTGCCAGCAGCGTCACCGACAGGGGGGGGGAGACCCAGTACTTC,CASSVTDRGGETQYF
.,TRBV2,.,TRBJ1-1,TGTGCCAGCAGCGCAGAGGCGCAGACTGAAGCTTTCTTT,CASSAEAQTEAFF
.,TRBV30,TRBD1,TRBJ2-7,TGTGCCTGGAGTCCACCTGACAGGGGGCGAAACGAGCAGTACTTC,CAWSPPDRGRNEQYF
few,TRBV7-9,TRBD1,TRBJ2-6,TGTGCCAGCTCCCCACAGGGGGCGCTAGGGGCCAACGTCCTGACTTTC,CASSPQGALGANVLTF
.,TRBV18,.,TRBJ2-6,TGTGCCAGCTCACCTCCATTGACTTTC,CASSPPLTF
.,TRBV7-9,TRBD2,TRBJ2-3,TGTGCCAGCAGCTTTATCGGCGGGGGGAGACAGCCACAGGATACGCAGTATTTT,CASSFIGGGRQPQDTQYF
.,TRBV11-3,TRBD1,TRBJ1-6,TGTGCCAGCAGCCAGGGACAGGCGAATTCACCCCTCCACTTT,CASSQGQANSPLHF
.,TRBV11-3,.,TRBJ2-3,TGTGCCAGCCATCATAGCTCCAAACGCACAGATACGCAGTATTTT,CASHHSSKRTDTQYF
.,TRBV5-8,TRBD1,TRBJ1-5,TGTGCCAGCAGCCAGGGACAGACGGGCAATCAGCCCCAGCATTTT,CASSQGQTGNQPQHF
.,TRBV6-5,.,TRBJ1-1,TGTGCCAGCAGTCGTCAGGGGAACACTGAAGCTTTCTTT,CASSRQGNTEAFF
.,TRBV27,TRBD1,TRBJ1-2,TGTGCCAGCAAATCCCAGGGGGATAACTATGGCTACACCTTC,CASKSQGDNYGYTF
once,TRBV3-1/TRBV3-2,.,TRBJ2-7,TGTGCCAGCAGCCAAGGGGCCGGGGACTCCTACGAGCAGTACTTC,CASSQGAGDSYEQYF
.,TRBV11-2,TRBD1,TRBJ1-2,TGTGCCAGCAGCTTTCCCCAGGGGGCGGGAGGCTACACCTTC,CASSFPQGAGGYTF